This T cell receptor (beta chain) appears in the sequencing data of a study of shared clonotypes between healthy human individuals. Template for every sorted-subset replicate PCR totaled roughly 210 ng DNA, 25,000 to 35,000 T cell genomes. Here immunoSEQ multiplex PCR was the method, and the copy in TCRdb shows in-frame clones only, minus some. The sample lists about 1.5 million clones; roughly 97% were seen once. This clone was seen once. The CDR3 length is 13 residues. V lost 9 bases to trimming and J lost 4 bases; unmatched junction nucleotides: 5. Germline V CDR1 and CDR2: SNHLY, FYNNEI. The genes are TRBV2 and TRBJ1-1, with 10 bases fitting TRBD1. The sample taken for sequencing was naive CD4+ T cells sorted from blood. Subset of the sample: CD45RA+ positively selected. The origin of this receptor is a man aged 30 to 45 in good health. The CDR3 spells CASLGQGFTEAFF. CDR3 in DNA: TGTGCCAGTCTGGGACAGGGGTTCACTGAAGCTTTCTTT.